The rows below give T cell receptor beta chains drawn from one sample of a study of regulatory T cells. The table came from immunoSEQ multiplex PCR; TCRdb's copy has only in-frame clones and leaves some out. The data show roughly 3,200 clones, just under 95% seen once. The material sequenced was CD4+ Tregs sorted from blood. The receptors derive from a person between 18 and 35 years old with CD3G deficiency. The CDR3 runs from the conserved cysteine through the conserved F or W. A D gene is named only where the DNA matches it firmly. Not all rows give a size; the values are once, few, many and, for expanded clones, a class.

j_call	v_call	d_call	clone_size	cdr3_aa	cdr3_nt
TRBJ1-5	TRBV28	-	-	CASRKQGSNQPQHF	TGTGCCAGCAGAAAACAGGGATCAAATCAGCCCCAGCATTTT
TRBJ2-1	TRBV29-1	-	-	CSPPEGPYNEQFF	TGCAGCCCCCCGGAGGGACCCTACAATGAGCAGTTCTTC
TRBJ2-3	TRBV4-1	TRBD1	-	CASSQDGPGTGLNTQYF	TGCGCCAGCAGCCAAGATGGGCCCGGGACAGGCCTTAATACGCAGTATTTT
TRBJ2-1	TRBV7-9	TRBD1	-	CASSLMGTGANEQFF	TGTGCCAGCAGCTTGATGGGGACAGGGGCCAATGAGCAGTTCTTC
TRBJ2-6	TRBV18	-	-	CASATSGANVLTF	TGTGCCAGCGCAACCTCTGGGGCCAACGTCCTGACTTTC
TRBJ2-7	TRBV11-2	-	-	CASSALAAYEQYF	TGTGCCAGCAGCGCATTAGCGGCTTACGAGCAGTACTTC
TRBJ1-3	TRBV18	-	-	CASSPARVAPGNTIYF	TGTGCCAGCTCACCGGCCAGGGTAGCCCCCGGAAACACCATATATTTT
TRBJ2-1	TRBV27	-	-	CASKGRSSNNEQFF	TGTGCCAGCAAGGGACGTTCCTCAAACAATGAGCAGTTCTTC
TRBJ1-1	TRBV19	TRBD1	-	CASRDRVGTEAFF	TGTGCCAGTAGGGACAGGGTCGGCACTGAAGCTTTCTTT
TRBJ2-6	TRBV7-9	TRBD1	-	CASSLWTGRGANVLTF	TGTGCCAGCAGCCTCTGGACAGGGAGAGGGGCCAACGTCCTGACTTTC
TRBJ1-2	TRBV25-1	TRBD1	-	CATRTGMDYGYTF	TGTGCCACCAGGACAGGGATGGACTATGGCTACACCTTC
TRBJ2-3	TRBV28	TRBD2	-	CASSQSWREGPTDTQYF	TGTGCCAGCAGCCAGTCGTGGCGGGAGGGCCCGACAGATACGCAGTATTTT
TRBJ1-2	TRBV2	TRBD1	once	CASRRQGAGYGYTF	TGTGCCAGCAGGCGACAGGGGGCCGGCTATGGCTACACCTTC
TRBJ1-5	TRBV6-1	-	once	CASSEDGTIYSNQPQHF	TGTGCCAGCAGTGAAGATGGCACCATTTATAGCAATCAGCCCCAGCATTTT
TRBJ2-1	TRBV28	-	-	CASSQMGWGVSEQFF	TGTGCCAGCAGCCAAATGGGCTGGGGGGTTAGTGAGCAGTTCTTC
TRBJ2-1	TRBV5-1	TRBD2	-	CASSYSGGYNEQFF	TGCGCCAGCAGCTACAGCGGGGGGTACAATGAGCAGTTCTTC
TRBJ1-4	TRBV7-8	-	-	CASSPQRSREKLFF	TGTGCCAGCAGCCCCCAGCGGAGTCGAGAAAAACTGTTTTTT
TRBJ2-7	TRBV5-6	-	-	CASSLGQVSYEQYF	TGTGCCAGCAGCTTGGGACAGGTCTCCTACGAGCAGTACTTC
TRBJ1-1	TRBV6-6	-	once	CASARTENTEAFF	TGTGCCAGCGCAAGGACAGAGAACACTGAAGCTTTCTTT
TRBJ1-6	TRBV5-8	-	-	CASSLVGNSPLHF	TGTGCCAGCAGCCTGGTAGGGAATTCACCCCTCCACTTT
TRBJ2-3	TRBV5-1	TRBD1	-	CASSGTGTASSTDTQYF	TGCGCCAGCAGCGGGACCGGGACAGCATCTAGCACAGATACGCAGTATTTT
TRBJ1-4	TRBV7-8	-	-	CASSARRAPTNEKLFF	TGTGCCAGCAGCGCGAGACGGGCACCAACTAATGAAAAACTGTTTTTT
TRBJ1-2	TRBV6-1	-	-	CASSERQDYGYTF	TGTGCCAGCAGTGAACGACAGGATTATGGCTACACCTTC
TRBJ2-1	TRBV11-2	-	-	CASSASYNEQFF	TGTGCCAGCAGCGCAAGTTACAATGAGCAGTTCTTC
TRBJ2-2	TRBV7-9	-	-	CASSHPLGELFF	TGTGCCAGCAGCCACCCACTCGGGGAGCTGTTTTTT
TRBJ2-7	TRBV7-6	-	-	CASSLDGGYEQYF	TGTGCCAGCAGCTTAGATGGGGGCTACGAGCAGTACTTC
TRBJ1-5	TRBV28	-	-	CASSLSRPGGGQPQHF	TGTGCCAGCAGTTTATCCCGGCCCGGGGGAGGTCAGCCCCAGCATTTT
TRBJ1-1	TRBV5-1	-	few	CASSLVGVNTEAFF	TGCGCCAGCAGCCTAGTTGGGGTTAACACTGAAGCTTTCTTT
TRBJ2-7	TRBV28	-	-	CASSGTETYEQYF	TGTGCCAGCAGCGGGACCGAAACCTACGAGCAGTACTTC
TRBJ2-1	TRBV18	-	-	CASSFGSFNEQFF	TGTGCCAGCTCGTTCGGGAGCTTTAATGAGCAGTTCTTC
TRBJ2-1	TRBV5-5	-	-	CASSPRPVGYNEQFF	TGTGCCAGCAGCCCTAGGCCCGTCGGGTACAATGAGCAGTTCTTC